A selection of T cell receptor beta chains follows, all from one sample in a study of T cell changes during pregnancy in multiple sclerosis. Method: immunoSEQ multiplex PCR; TCRdb's copy keeps in-frame clones and lacks some. Here the sample spans fewer than 35,000 clones, less than 95% being singletons. This specimen was CD8+ T cells from peripheral blood mononuclear cells, taken in the second trimester of pregnancy. These receptors were obtained from a female donor with multiple sclerosis, enrolled in a pregnancy study. Both conserved end residues are part of each CDR3. The order of the fields is D gene, V gene, clone size, J gene, CDR3 protein, CDR3 DNA. The D gene is left open where the match is weak. Clone size, where shown, is once, few, many, or a class for clones that have expanded.

.	TRBV27	.	TRBJ2-3	CASSPTMAGLTDTQYF	TGTGCCAGCAGCCCTACGATGGCGGGCCTCACAGATACGCAGTATTTT
.	TRBV27	.	TRBJ1-2	CASSLKGAYYGYTF	TGTGCCAGCAGTTTAAAAGGGGCGTATTATGGCTACACCTTC
TRBD1	TRBV5-1	once	TRBJ2-7	CASSLGTGGYEQYF	TGCGCCAGCAGCTTGGGGACAGGGGGCTACGAGCAGTACTTC
.	TRBV5-5	.	TRBJ1-3	CASSWDNGNTIYF	TGTGCCAGCAGCTGGGACAATGGAAACACCATATATTTT
TRBD2	TRBV9	.	TRBJ2-7	CASSPGTSNYEQYF	TGTGCCAGCAGCCCTGGGACTAGCAATTACGAGCAGTACTTC
.	TRBV27	once	TRBJ1-1	CASSLFGATEAFF	TGTGCCAGCAGTTTATTCGGAGCCACTGAAGCTTTCTTT
.	TRBV10-3	.	TRBJ2-1	CAISDSLRGAIEQFF	TGTGCCATCAGTGATAGTTTACGGGGAGCCATTGAGCAGTTCTTC
.	TRBV6-4	.	TRBJ2-2	CASKGTQDTGELFF	TGTGCCAGCAAGGGAACACAGGACACCGGGGAGCTGTTTTTT
TRBD1	TRBV5-1	once	TRBJ2-2	CASSTGQGSTTDGELFF	TGCGCCAGCAGCACAGGACAGGGGTCCACTACAGACGGGGAGCTGTTTTTT
.	TRBV5-1	.	TRBJ2-3	CASSLSSDTQYF	TGCGCCAGCAGCCTATCTTCAGATACGCAGTATTTT
TRBD2	TRBV13	.	TRBJ2-3	CASSLRGGKDTQYF	TGTGCCAGCAGCTTACGCGGGGGGAAAGATACGCAGTATTTT
.	TRBV25-1	.	TRBJ2-5	CASSDPRRSGQETQYF	TGTGCCAGCAGTGACCCGCGCCGGAGCGGACAAGAGACCCAGTACTTC
.	TRBV5-1	.	TRBJ2-7	CASNKDLSYEQYF	TGCGCCAGCAATAAGGACTTAAGTTACGAGCAGTACTTC
.	TRBV4-1	once	TRBJ2-7	CASSQVNGGYEQYF	TGCGCCAGCAGCCAAGTAAACGGGGGCTACGAGCAGTACTTC
TRBD1	TRBV29-1	.	TRBJ2-6	CSVVGGAPSGANVLTF	TGCAGCGTTGTAGGGGGCGCCCCATCCGGGGCCAACGTCCTGACTTTC
.	TRBV25-1	.	TRBJ2-2	CASSESLTGELFF	TGTGCCAGCAGTGAATCACTAACCGGGGAGCTGTTTTTT
TRBD1	TRBV13	few	TRBJ2-7	CASGTNTGGTGILEQYF	TGTGCCAGCGGAACCAATACAGGGGGCACAGGGATTCTCGAGCAGTACTTC
.	TRBV4-1	.	TRBJ1-5	CASSQGQTNQPQHF	TGCGCCAGCAGCCAAGGACAAACCAATCAGCCCCAGCATTTT
TRBD1	TRBV11-2	.	TRBJ1-1	CASSYDRQGHEAFF	TGTGCCAGCAGCTACGATAGACAGGGCCATGAAGCTTTCTTT
TRBD1	TRBV9	few	TRBJ1-1	CASSVGQGDTEAFF	TGTGCCAGCAGCGTCGGACAGGGGGACACTGAAGCTTTCTTT
TRBD1	TRBV14	once	TRBJ2-7	CASSQGNRGMDEQYF	TGTGCCAGCAGCCAAGGCAACAGGGGTATGGACGAGCAGTACTTC
TRBD2	TRBV13	.	TRBJ2-7	CASSWRTSGPYEQYF	TGTGCCAGCAGCTGGCGGACTAGCGGACCCTACGAGCAGTACTTC
TRBD2	TRBV18	.	TRBJ2-1	CASSPGSGRVYEQFF	TGTGCCAGCTCACCAGGAAGCGGGAGAGTTTATGAGCAGTTCTTC
.	TRBV29-1	.	TRBJ2-7	CSARQQGYEQYF	TGCAGCGCGAGACAGCAAGGCTACGAGCAGTACTTC
.	TRBV28	.	TRBJ2-2	CASSLEAHQGGFTGELFF	TGTGCCAGCAGTTTAGAGGCCCACCAGGGTGGATTCACCGGGGAGCTGTTTTTT
TRBD2	TRBV6-5	few	TRBJ2-5	CASSFLLAGQETQYF	TGTGCCAGCAGTTTCCTTCTAGCGGGTCAAGAGACCCAGTACTTC
.	TRBV4-2	.	TRBJ2-5	CASSQGSGEVETQYF	TGTGCCAGCAGCCAAGGATCGGGAGAAGTGGAGACCCAGTACTTC
TRBD1	TRBV28	.	TRBJ2-7	CASSSQAQGSYEQYF	TGTGCCAGCAGTTCCCAAGCACAGGGGTCCTACGAGCAGTACTTC
.	TRBV27	.	TRBJ1-1	CASSSQGPYTEAFF	TGTGCCAGCAGTTCACAGGGACCGTACACTGAAGCTTTCTTT
.	TRBV28	.	TRBJ2-5	CAGQRGETQYF	TGTGCCGGGCAGCGAGGGGAGACCCAGTACTTC
TRBD2	TRBV4-2	.	TRBJ2-1	CASSGISSGRTDEQFF	TGTGCCAGCAGCGGCATATCTAGCGGGCGGACAGATGAGCAGTTCTTC
.	TRBV7-9	.	TRBJ2-7	CASSPGGLSYEQYF	TGTGCCAGCAGCCCCGGGGGACTCTCCTACGAGCAGTACTTC
TRBD2	TRBV7-9	.	TRBJ2-2	CASSARLALDTGELFF	TGTGCCAGCAGCGCCCGACTAGCGCTTGACACCGGGGAGCTGTTTTTT
TRBD1	TRBV7-8	few	TRBJ1-2	CASSSRDRPGYTF	TGTGCCAGCAGCAGCCGGGACAGGCCGGGCTACACCTTC
.	TRBV30	.	TRBJ2-2	CAWSVRWGEAGELFF	TGTGCCTGGAGTGTAAGGTGGGGAGAAGCTGGGGAGCTGTTTTTT
TRBD1	TRBV2	.	TRBJ2-7	CASSEGTGFHEQYF	TGTGCCAGCAGTGAAGGGACAGGGTTCCACGAGCAGTACTTC
.	TRBV2	few	TRBJ1-1	CASRYRVAEAFF	TGTGCCAGCAGATACAGGGTGGCTGAAGCTTTCTTT
.	TRBV5-4	.	TRBJ1-2	CASSWTNANYGYTF	TGTGCCAGCAGCTGGACAAACGCTAACTATGGCTACACCTTC
TRBD2	TRBV11-3	.	TRBJ2-7	CASSLAELAGGPSYEQYF	TGTGCCAGCAGCTTAGCCGAACTAGCGGGAGGGCCTTCCTACGAGCAGTACTTC
.	TRBV5-6	.	TRBJ2-3	CASSRGTDTQYF	TGTGCCAGCAGCCGGGGCACAGATACGCAGTATTTT
.	TRBV19	.	TRBJ1-5	CATSQGNQPQHF	TGTGCCACCAGCCAGGGCAATCAGCCCCAGCATTTT